Here is one T cell receptor (beta chain) with its context. Its antigen is still unknown. These data come from a study of T cells in Graves' hyperthyroidism and ophthalmopathy. Study outcomes and limitations: Ophthalmopathy was separated from stable hyperthyroidism by a 13 V-J model. In blood, most of the thyroid clonotypes expanded above 0.001 were also present.

RNA transcripts provided the source from which TCR beta CDR3 regions were amplified. Initially, a first-round RT-PCR of the TCR CDR3 employed the HTBI primer set. MiXCR, run by TCRdb on the multiplex PCR reads, gives a single entry per CDR3 protein. There are over 500,000 distinct CDR3 sequences in the sample; 17% occur only once, and 15% to 20% lies in the top ten. In the ophthalmopathy cohort, Clinical Activity Score was at least 3, NOSPECS grade at least 4, and duration under 3 months. Germline CDR1 reads MDHEN; CDR2 reads SYDVKM. Trimming left V 5 bases short and J 3 bases short, with 20 bases between. This CDR3 has 16 amino acids.

The chain joins TRBV28 to TRBJ2-7; no clear D. The origin of this receptor is a woman aged 18-29 years with Graves' ophthalmopathy. Sequences were obtained from blood. As DNA, the CDR3 is TGTGCCAGCAGTCCCACACCTCAGATAGAAGACTACGAGCAGTACTTC. This encodes CASSPTPQIEDYEQYF.